Included here is one T cell receptor (beta chain) sequence, with context. What it recognizes is unknown. The data were taken from a study of beta chain features in type 1 diabetes. Study at large: Investigators examined 107,917,701 sorted cells across all samples. Findings and limits, study-wide: More deletions and fewer insertions at VDJ junctions were found in patients with type 1 diabetes.

As every portion of the isolated RNA was reverse transcribed, the sequencing read expressed TCRB transcripts. Sequencing of naive, central memory and regulatory T cell samples gave an average of about 3.7 million reads. Using immunoSEQ multiplex PCR, the repertoire was profiled, and TCRdb retains in-frame clones only, with some absent. The table shows fewer than 650,000 clones, with about a sixth occurring only once. CDR3 length: 13 amino acids. V was pared by 7 bases and J by 5 bases, with 12 bases between. From germline, CDR1 is SGHVS and CDR2 FQNEAQ. The chain carries TRBV7-8 and TRBJ2-1; D ambiguous. The sequenced material came from naive CD4+ T cells from blood. This TCR derives from a man aged 18 to 35 in good health. The CDR3 bases are TGTGCCAGCATCGGAAGCAGTAACAATGAGCAGTTCTTC. It is translated as CASIGSSNNEQFF. Complete variable domain (other parts from reference TRBV7-8 and TRBJ2-1): GAGVSQSPRYKVAKRGQDVALRCDPISGHVSLFWYQQALGQGPEFLTYFQNEAQLDKSGLPSDRFFAERPEGSVSTLKIQRTQQEDSAVYLCASIGSSNNEQFFGPGTRLTVL.